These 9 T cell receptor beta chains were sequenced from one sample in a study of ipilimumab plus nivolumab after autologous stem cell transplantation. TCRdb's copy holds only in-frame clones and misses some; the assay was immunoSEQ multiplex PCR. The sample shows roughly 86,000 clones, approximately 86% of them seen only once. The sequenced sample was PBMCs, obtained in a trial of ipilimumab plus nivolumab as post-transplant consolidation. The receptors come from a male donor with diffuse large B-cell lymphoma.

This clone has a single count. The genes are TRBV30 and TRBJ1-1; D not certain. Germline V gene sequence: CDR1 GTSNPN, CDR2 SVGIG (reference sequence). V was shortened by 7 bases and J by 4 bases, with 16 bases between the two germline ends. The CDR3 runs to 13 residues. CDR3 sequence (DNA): TGTGCCTTCTTGCCAGCGTACATCACTGAAGCTTTCTTT. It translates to CAFLPAYITEAFF.

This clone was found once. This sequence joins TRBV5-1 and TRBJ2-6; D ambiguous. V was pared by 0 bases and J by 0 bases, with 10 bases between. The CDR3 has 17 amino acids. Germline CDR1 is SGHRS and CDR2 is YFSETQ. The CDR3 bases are TGCGCCAGCAGCTTGGCGTCCCGAAGCTCTGGGGCCAACGTCCTGACTTTC. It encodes CASSLASRSSGANVLTF. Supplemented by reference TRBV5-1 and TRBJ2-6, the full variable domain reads KAGVTQTPRYLIKTRGQQVTLSCSPISGHRSVSWYQQTPGQGLQFLFEYFSETQRNKGNFPGRFSGRQFSNSRSEMNVSTLELGDSALYLCASSLASRSSGANVLTFGAGSRLTVL.

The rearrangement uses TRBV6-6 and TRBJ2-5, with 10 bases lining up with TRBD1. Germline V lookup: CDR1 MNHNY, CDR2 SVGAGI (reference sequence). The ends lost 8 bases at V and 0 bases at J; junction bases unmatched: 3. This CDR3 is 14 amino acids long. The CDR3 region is CASADRGYQETQYF. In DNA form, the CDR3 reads TGTGCCAGCGCGGACAGGGGGTACCAAGAGACCCAGTACTTC.

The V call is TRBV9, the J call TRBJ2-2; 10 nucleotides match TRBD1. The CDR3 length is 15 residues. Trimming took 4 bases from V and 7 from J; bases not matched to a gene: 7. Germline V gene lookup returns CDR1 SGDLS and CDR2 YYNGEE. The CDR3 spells CASSSGQGVDGELFF. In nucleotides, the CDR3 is TGTGCCAGCAGCTCAGGACAGGGGGTTGACGGGGAGCTGTTTTTT.

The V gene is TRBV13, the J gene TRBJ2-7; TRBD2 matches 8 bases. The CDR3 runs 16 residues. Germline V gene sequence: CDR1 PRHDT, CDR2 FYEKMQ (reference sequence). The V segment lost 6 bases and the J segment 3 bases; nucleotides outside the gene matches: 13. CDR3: CASSPGSGGTYYEQYF. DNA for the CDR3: TGTGCCAGCAGTCCGGGGAGCGGGGGTACCTACTACGAGCAGTACTTC. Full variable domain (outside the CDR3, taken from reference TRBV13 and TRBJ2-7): AAGVIQSPRHLIKEKRETATLKCYPIPRHDTVYWYQQGPGQDPQFLISFYEKMQSDKGSIPDRFSAQQFSDYHSELNMSSLELGDSALYFCASSPGSGGTYYEQYFGPGTRLTVT.

CDR3 sequence (DNA): TGTGCCAGCTACACTGGGACTGCGAACACTGAAGCTTTCTTT. Protein product: CASYTGTANTEAFF. The rearrangement joins TRBV7-8 to TRBJ1-1; maybe TRBD1 (5 bases). This CDR3 region has 14 residues. Deletions cut 8 bases from V and 1 base from J, with 14 bases between. CDR1 and CDR2 from the germline V gene are SGHVS and FQNEAQ.

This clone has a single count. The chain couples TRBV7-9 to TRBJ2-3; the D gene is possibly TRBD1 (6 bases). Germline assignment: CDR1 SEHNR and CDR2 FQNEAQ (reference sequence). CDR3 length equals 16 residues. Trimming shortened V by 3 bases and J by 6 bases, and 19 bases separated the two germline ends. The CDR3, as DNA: TGTGCCAGCAGCTTTGAGGGGGTTCCTCCCGGGGATACGCAGTATTTT. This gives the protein CASSFEGVPPGDTQYF.

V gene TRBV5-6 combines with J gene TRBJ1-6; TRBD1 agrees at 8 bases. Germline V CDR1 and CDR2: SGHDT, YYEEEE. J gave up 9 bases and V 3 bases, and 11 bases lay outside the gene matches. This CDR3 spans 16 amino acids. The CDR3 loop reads CASSSSRAGGISPLHF. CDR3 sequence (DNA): TGTGCCAGCAGCTCATCCCGGGCAGGGGGCATTTCACCCCTCCACTTT.

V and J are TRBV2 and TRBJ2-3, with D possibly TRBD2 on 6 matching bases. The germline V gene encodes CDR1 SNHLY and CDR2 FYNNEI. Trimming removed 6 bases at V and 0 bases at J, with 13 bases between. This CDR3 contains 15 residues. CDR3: CASRLRDSSTDTQYF. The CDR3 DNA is TGTGCCAGCAGGCTTCGGGACTCAAGCACAGATACGCAGTATTTT.